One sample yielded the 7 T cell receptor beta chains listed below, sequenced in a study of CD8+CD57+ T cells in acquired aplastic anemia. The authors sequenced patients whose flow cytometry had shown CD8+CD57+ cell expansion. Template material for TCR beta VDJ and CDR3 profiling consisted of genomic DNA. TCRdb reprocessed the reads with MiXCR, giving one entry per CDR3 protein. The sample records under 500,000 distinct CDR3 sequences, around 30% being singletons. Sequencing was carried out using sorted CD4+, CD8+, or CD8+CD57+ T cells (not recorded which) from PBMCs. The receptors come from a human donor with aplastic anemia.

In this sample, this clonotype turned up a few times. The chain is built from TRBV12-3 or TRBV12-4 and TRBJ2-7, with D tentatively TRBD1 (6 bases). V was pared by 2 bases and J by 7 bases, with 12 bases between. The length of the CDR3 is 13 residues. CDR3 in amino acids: CASSLNRAREQYF. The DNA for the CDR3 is TGTGCCAGCAGTTTAAACAGGGCCAGGGAGCAGTACTTC.

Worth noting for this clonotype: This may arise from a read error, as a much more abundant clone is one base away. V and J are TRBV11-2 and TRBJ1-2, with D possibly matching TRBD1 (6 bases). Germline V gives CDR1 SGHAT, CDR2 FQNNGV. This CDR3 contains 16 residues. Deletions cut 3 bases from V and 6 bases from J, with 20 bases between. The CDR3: CASSLRGGAGADGYTF. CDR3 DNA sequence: TGTGCCAGCAGCTTGCGTGGGGGCGCAGGGGCGGATGGCTACACCTTC.

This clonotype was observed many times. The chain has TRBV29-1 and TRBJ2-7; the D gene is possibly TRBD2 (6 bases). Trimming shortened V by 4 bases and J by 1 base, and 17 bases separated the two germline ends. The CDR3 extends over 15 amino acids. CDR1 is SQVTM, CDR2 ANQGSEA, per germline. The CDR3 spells CSVVVWRGKSYEQYF. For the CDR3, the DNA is TGCAGCGTTGTAGTCTGGCGGGGTAAATCCTACGAGCAGTACTTC.

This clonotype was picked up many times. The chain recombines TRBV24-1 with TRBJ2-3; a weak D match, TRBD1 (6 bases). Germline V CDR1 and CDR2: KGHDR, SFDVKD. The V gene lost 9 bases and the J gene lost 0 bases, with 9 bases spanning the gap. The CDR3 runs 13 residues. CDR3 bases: TGTGCCACCGGACAGACTAGCACAGATACGCAGTATTTT. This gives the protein CATGQTSTDTQYF.

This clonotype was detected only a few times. The CDR3 loop reads CASSYGTGGSGANVLTF. The CDR3 coding sequence is TGTGCCAGCAGTTACGGGACAGGGGGCTCTGGGGCCAACGTCCTGACTTTC. The chain employs TRBV12-3 or TRBV12-4 and TRBJ2-6, with 11 bases aligning to TRBD1. The CDR3 totals 17 residues. With V trimmed by 4 bases and J by 0 bases, 2 bases remained unmatched.

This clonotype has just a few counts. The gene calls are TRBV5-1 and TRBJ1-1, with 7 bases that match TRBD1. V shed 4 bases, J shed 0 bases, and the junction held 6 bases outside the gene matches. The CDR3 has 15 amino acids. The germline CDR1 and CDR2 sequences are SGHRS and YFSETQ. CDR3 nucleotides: TGCGCCAGCAGCGAAAGACAGGGACTGAACACTGAAGCTTTCTTT. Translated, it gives CASSERQGLNTEAFF.

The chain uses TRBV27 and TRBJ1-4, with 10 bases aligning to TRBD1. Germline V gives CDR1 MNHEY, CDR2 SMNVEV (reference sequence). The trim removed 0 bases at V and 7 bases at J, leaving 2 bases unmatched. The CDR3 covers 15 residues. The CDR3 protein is CASSLSGTGVEKLFF. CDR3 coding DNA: TGTGCCAGCAGTTTATCCGGGACAGGGGTTGAAAAACTGTTTTTT.